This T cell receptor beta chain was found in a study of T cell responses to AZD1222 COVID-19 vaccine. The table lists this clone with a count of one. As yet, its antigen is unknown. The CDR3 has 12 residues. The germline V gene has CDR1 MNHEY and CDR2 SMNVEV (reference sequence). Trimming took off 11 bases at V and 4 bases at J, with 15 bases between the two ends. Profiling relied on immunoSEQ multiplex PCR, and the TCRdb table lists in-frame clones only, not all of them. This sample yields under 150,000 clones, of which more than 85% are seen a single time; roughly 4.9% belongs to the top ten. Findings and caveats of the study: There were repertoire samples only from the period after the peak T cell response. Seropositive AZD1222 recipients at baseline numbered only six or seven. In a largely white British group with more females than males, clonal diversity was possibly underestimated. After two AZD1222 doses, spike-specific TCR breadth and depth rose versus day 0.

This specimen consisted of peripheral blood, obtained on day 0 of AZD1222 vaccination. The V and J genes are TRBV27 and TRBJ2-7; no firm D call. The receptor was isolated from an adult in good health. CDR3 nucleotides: TGTGCCGGGCTTAGGCTTATATACGAGCAGTACTTC. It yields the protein CAGLRLIYEQYF.